The rows below give T cell receptor beta chains drawn from one sample of a study of T cell responses to AZD1222 COVID-19 vaccine. The assay was immunoSEQ multiplex PCR, and TCRdb's table has in-frame clones only and misses some. This sample yields tens of thousands of clones, of which 90% to 95% are seen a single time; about 5.2% belongs to the top ten. The sequences come from peripheral blood, collected on day 0 of AZD1222 vaccination. These receptors were collected from an adult in good health. Both conserved end residues are part of each CDR3. Each record gives: clone size, V gene, J gene, D gene, CDR3 protein, CDR3 DNA. D genes are given only for firm matches. Not all rows give a size; the values are once, few, many and, for expanded clones, a class.

clone size: NA
V gene: TRBV27
J gene: TRBJ2-3
D gene: TRBD2
CDR3 protein: CASSLGLAGLTDTQYF
CDR3 DNA: TGTGCCAGCAGTCTGGGACTAGCGGGGCTCACAGATACGCAGTATTTT

clone size: NA
V gene: TRBV3-1/TRBV3-2
J gene: TRBJ1-5
D gene: NA
CDR3 protein: CASSQGAPGNQPQHF
CDR3 DNA: TGTGCCAGCAGCCAAGGGGCCCCAGGGAATCAGCCCCAGCATTTT

clone size: NA
V gene: TRBV5-3
J gene: TRBJ2-7
D gene: TRBD1
CDR3 protein: CARSPEGQGNDEQYF
CDR3 DNA: TGTGCCAGAAGCCCGGAGGGACAGGGTAACGACGAGCAGTACTTC

clone size: NA
V gene: TRBV10-3
J gene: TRBJ2-5
D gene: TRBD1
CDR3 protein: CAISGPGQGQETQYF
CDR3 DNA: TGTGCCATCAGTGGTCCGGGACAGGGCCAAGAGACCCAGTACTTC

clone size: NA
V gene: TRBV3-1/TRBV3-2
J gene: TRBJ1-5
D gene: TRBD1
CDR3 protein: CASSRGQGGNQPQHF
CDR3 DNA: TGTGCCAGCAGCCGGGGACAGGGGGGCAATCAGCCCCAGCATTTT

clone size: NA
V gene: TRBV7-9
J gene: TRBJ1-5
D gene: NA
CDR3 protein: CASSLQGISNQPQHF
CDR3 DNA: TGTGCCAGCAGCTTGCAGGGGATTAGCAATCAGCCCCAGCATTTT

clone size: NA
V gene: TRBV10-1
J gene: TRBJ1-6
D gene: TRBD1
CDR3 protein: CASSLDRGYNSPLHF
CDR3 DNA: TGCGCCAGCAGCTTGGACAGGGGATATAATTCACCCCTCCACTTT

clone size: NA
V gene: TRBV5-6
J gene: TRBJ1-1
D gene: TRBD1
CDR3 protein: CASSLRRTGGQNTEAFF
CDR3 DNA: TGTGCCAGCAGCTTGCGCAGGACAGGGGGACAGAACACTGAAGCTTTCTTT

clone size: NA
V gene: TRBV25-1
J gene: TRBJ2-2
D gene: TRBD1
CDR3 protein: CASRLGTGYFSGELFF
CDR3 DNA: TGTGCCAGCAGGTTAGGGACAGGGTATTTCTCCGGGGAGCTGTTTTTT

clone size: NA
V gene: TRBV19
J gene: TRBJ1-4
D gene: NA
CDR3 protein: CASSIQGLGEKLFF
CDR3 DNA: TGTGCCAGTAGTATTCAGGGTTTAGGGGAAAAACTGTTTTTT

clone size: once
V gene: TRBV7-8
J gene: TRBJ2-7
D gene: NA
CDR3 protein: CASSLARGYEQYF
CDR3 DNA: TGTGCCAGCAGCTTAGCGAGGGGCTACGAGCAGTACTTC

clone size: few
V gene: TRBV6-6
J gene: TRBJ1-1
D gene: NA
CDR3 protein: CASSYSDSAEAFF
CDR3 DNA: TGTGCCAGCAGTTACTCGGACTCGGCTGAAGCTTTCTTT

clone size: once
V gene: TRBV28
J gene: TRBJ2-1
D gene: TRBD1
CDR3 protein: CASSLPGQGRNEQFF
CDR3 DNA: TGTGCCAGCAGTTTACCGGGACAGGGTAGGAATGAGCAGTTCTTC

clone size: NA
V gene: TRBV18
J gene: TRBJ1-4
D gene: NA
CDR3 protein: CASSPDQVATNEKLFF
CDR3 DNA: TGTGCCAGCTCACCGGATCAGGTTGCAACTAATGAAAAACTGTTTTTT

clone size: NA
V gene: TRBV4-1
J gene: TRBJ2-1
D gene: NA
CDR3 protein: CASSQVGGLGEQFF
CDR3 DNA: TGCGCCAGCAGCCAGGTGGGGGGCCTGGGTGAGCAGTTCTTC

clone size: NA
V gene: TRBV7-2
J gene: TRBJ1-4
D gene: TRBD1
CDR3 protein: CASSKDRGRPVEKLFF
CDR3 DNA: TGTGCCAGCAGCAAAGACAGGGGGCGCCCCGTTGAAAAACTGTTTTTT

clone size: NA
V gene: TRBV5-1
J gene: TRBJ2-7
D gene: NA
CDR3 protein: CASSPGFFYEQYF
CDR3 DNA: TGCGCCAGCAGCCCGGGATTCTTCTACGAGCAGTACTTC

clone size: NA
V gene: TRBV11-2
J gene: TRBJ1-5
D gene: NA
CDR3 protein: CASSTGGGPQHF
CDR3 DNA: TGTGCCAGCAGTACAGGCGGGGGGCCCCAGCATTTT

clone size: NA
V gene: TRBV2
J gene: TRBJ2-2
D gene: TRBD2
CDR3 protein: CASSWTSGVTGELFF
CDR3 DNA: TGTGCCAGCAGTTGGACTAGCGGAGTCACCGGGGAGCTGTTTTTT

clone size: NA
V gene: TRBV6-2/TRBV6-3
J gene: TRBJ2-7
D gene: NA
CDR3 protein: CASSYRGTYEQYF
CDR3 DNA: TGTGCCAGCAGTTACCGGGGGACCTACGAGCAGTACTTC

clone size: NA
V gene: TRBV18
J gene: TRBJ2-2
D gene: NA
CDR3 protein: CASSPLAPNTGELFF
CDR3 DNA: TGTGCCAGCTCACCACTCGCCCCGAACACCGGGGAGCTGTTTTTT

clone size: NA
V gene: TRBV15
J gene: TRBJ2-3
D gene: NA
CDR3 protein: CATSRERPGGTDTQYF
CDR3 DNA: TGTGCCACCAGCAGAGAGAGGCCAGGCGGCACAGATACGCAGTATTTT

clone size: NA
V gene: TRBV3-1/TRBV3-2
J gene: TRBJ1-2
D gene: TRBD1
CDR3 protein: CASSHRDSSNYGYTF
CDR3 DNA: TGTGCCAGCAGCCATAGGGACAGCTCTAACTATGGCTACACCTTC

clone size: NA
V gene: TRBV6-5
J gene: TRBJ1-3
D gene: NA
CDR3 protein: CASSLGNTIYF
CDR3 DNA: TGTGCCAGCAGTCTCGGAAACACCATATATTTT

clone size: NA
V gene: TRBV28
J gene: TRBJ2-2
D gene: NA
CDR3 protein: CASSMGTPNTGELFF
CDR3 DNA: TGTGCCAGCAGTATGGGGACACCGAACACCGGGGAGCTGTTTTTT

clone size: NA
V gene: TRBV2
J gene: TRBJ2-3
D gene: NA
CDR3 protein: CASRQGPSTQYF
CDR3 DNA: TGTGCCAGCAGACAGGGCCCTTCTACGCAGTATTTT

clone size: NA
V gene: TRBV7-2
J gene: TRBJ1-2
D gene: TRBD1
CDR3 protein: CASSAPPGQGVRDYGYTF
CDR3 DNA: TGTGCCAGCAGCGCACCTCCGGGACAGGGAGTGAGGGACTATGGCTACACCTTC

clone size: NA
V gene: TRBV7-9
J gene: TRBJ1-3
D gene: NA
CDR3 protein: CASSLSGVGNTIYF
CDR3 DNA: TGTGCCAGCAGCCTCAGTGGAGTGGGAAACACCATATATTTT

clone size: NA
V gene: TRBV7-3
J gene: TRBJ2-7
D gene: NA
CDR3 protein: CASSFRDTGYEQYF
CDR3 DNA: TGTGCCAGCAGCTTCCGTGACACCGGCTACGAGCAGTACTTC

clone size: NA
V gene: TRBV28
J gene: TRBJ1-2
D gene: TRBD1
CDR3 protein: CASSSSTGLLVDYGYTF
CDR3 DNA: TGTGCCAGCAGTTCGTCGACAGGGCTCCTGGTTGACTATGGCTACACCTTC

clone size: NA
V gene: TRBV2
J gene: TRBJ2-3
D gene: NA
CDR3 protein: CASNPGAGTQYF
CDR3 DNA: TGTGCCAGCAACCCGGGGGCCGGTACGCAGTATTTT

clone size: NA
V gene: TRBV5-5
J gene: TRBJ1-1
D gene: NA
CDR3 protein: CASSSVQNTEAFF
CDR3 DNA: TGTGCCAGCAGCTCTGTTCAGAACACTGAAGCTTTCTTT

clone size: NA
V gene: TRBV19
J gene: TRBJ1-1
D gene: NA
CDR3 protein: CATSTQMNTEAFF
CDR3 DNA: TGTGCCACTTCGACGCAAATGAACACTGAAGCTTTCTTT

clone size: NA
V gene: TRBV3-1/TRBV3-2
J gene: TRBJ2-2
D gene: TRBD1
CDR3 protein: CASSQGGQRPNTGELFF
CDR3 DNA: TGTGCCAGCAGCCAAGGGGGACAGAGACCGAACACCGGGGAGCTGTTTTTT

clone size: NA
V gene: TRBV10-1
J gene: TRBJ2-5
D gene: TRBD2
CDR3 protein: CASRISGTDRWETQYF
CDR3 DNA: TGCGCCAGCAGGATTAGCGGGACCGATCGTTGGGAGACCCAGTACTTC

clone size: NA
V gene: TRBV19
J gene: TRBJ1-5
D gene: TRBD1
CDR3 protein: CASSIQEGGQSSGPQHF
CDR3 DNA: TGTGCCAGTAGTATTCAAGAAGGGGGACAGTCATCAGGGCCCCAGCATTTT

clone size: NA
V gene: TRBV7-2
J gene: TRBJ1-6
D gene: TRBD1
CDR3 protein: CASSPRTGADSPLHF
CDR3 DNA: TGTGCCAGCAGCCCTCGGACAGGGGCTGATTCACCCCTCCACTTT

clone size: once
V gene: TRBV5-1
J gene: TRBJ1-6
D gene: TRBD1
CDR3 protein: CASSATGGRSEPLHF
CDR3 DNA: TGCGCCAGCAGCGCCACAGGGGGAAGATCTGAACCCCTCCACTTT

clone size: NA
V gene: TRBV28
J gene: TRBJ2-5
D gene: TRBD1
CDR3 protein: CASSLTGRGQETQYF
CDR3 DNA: TGTGCCAGCAGTTTAACGGGCAGGGGGCAAGAGACCCAGTACTTC

clone size: once
V gene: TRBV5-1
J gene: TRBJ2-7
D gene: NA
CDR3 protein: CASSLGTEQYF
CDR3 DNA: TGCGCCAGCAGCTTAGGGACAGAGCAGTACTTC

clone size: NA
V gene: TRBV29-1
J gene: TRBJ1-5
D gene: NA
CDR3 protein: CSVEDPGGINQPQHF
CDR3 DNA: TGCAGCGTTGAAGATCCGGGGGGCATTAATCAGCCCCAGCATTTT

clone size: NA
V gene: TRBV27
J gene: TRBJ1-3
D gene: TRBD1
CDR3 protein: CASSAHRGFSGNTIYF
CDR3 DNA: TGTGCCAGCAGTGCTCACAGGGGGTTCTCTGGAAACACCATATATTTT

clone size: NA
V gene: TRBV19
J gene: TRBJ2-2
D gene: TRBD2
CDR3 protein: CASIGRGVLNTGELFF
CDR3 DNA: TGTGCCAGTATTGGGCGGGGGGTTCTGAACACCGGGGAGCTGTTTTTT

clone size: NA
V gene: TRBV19
J gene: TRBJ1-5
D gene: NA
CDR3 protein: CASGGTGYQPQHF
CDR3 DNA: TGTGCCAGTGGGGGAACAGGATATCAGCCCCAGCATTTT

clone size: NA
V gene: TRBV6-5
J gene: TRBJ2-2
D gene: NA
CDR3 protein: CAGQTVTNTGELFF
CDR3 DNA: TGTGCCGGACAGACAGTTACGAACACCGGGGAGCTGTTTTTT

clone size: NA
V gene: TRBV7-9
J gene: TRBJ1-6
D gene: TRBD1
CDR3 protein: CASSRTGEEEPLHF
CDR3 DNA: TGTGCCAGCAGCCGAACAGGGGAAGAAGAACCCCTCCACTTT

clone size: NA
V gene: TRBV19
J gene: TRBJ2-7
D gene: NA
CDR3 protein: CASSQGRSYEQYF
CDR3 DNA: TGTGCCAGTAGTCAGGGCCGGTCTTACGAGCAGTACTTC

clone size: NA
V gene: TRBV9
J gene: TRBJ2-3
D gene: NA
CDR3 protein: CASTGRGREDTQYF
CDR3 DNA: TGTGCCAGCACAGGCAGGGGGCGGGAGGATACGCAGTATTTT

clone size: NA
V gene: TRBV4-1
J gene: TRBJ2-2
D gene: TRBD2
CDR3 protein: CASSQETSGVTGELFF
CDR3 DNA: TGCGCCAGCAGCCAGGAGACTAGCGGGGTCACCGGGGAGCTGTTTTTT

clone size: once
V gene: TRBV5-1
J gene: TRBJ2-3
D gene: NA
CDR3 protein: CASSLDGTDTQYF
CDR3 DNA: TGCGCCAGCAGCCTCGACGGAACAGATACGCAGTATTTT

clone size: NA
V gene: TRBV11-2
J gene: TRBJ1-3
D gene: NA
CDR3 protein: CASSLGPSIIYF
CDR3 DNA: TGTGCCAGCAGCTTGGGTCCCTCCATCATATATTTT

clone size: once
V gene: TRBV28
J gene: TRBJ1-3
D gene: TRBD1
CDR3 protein: CASRWTGGNTIYF
CDR3 DNA: TGTGCCAGCAGGTGGACAGGGGGAAACACCATATATTTT